A single sample is the source of the 21 T cell receptor beta chains below, sequenced in a study of blood T cells in healthy people across ages. It was with a sample-barcoded 5' primer and a J-beta primer mix that a second PCR of about 7 to 12 cycles was run. Using its own MiXCR run on the 5' RACE reads, TCRdb lists one record per CDR3 protein. The table includes some 940,000 distinct CDR3 sequences, 29% detected once. The sample was also reused in another study, on T cells of mothers and their children.

The sequenced material came from blood. These receptors originate from a woman between 40 and 55 years old in good health.

This clonotype was recorded once. A clone one base away is much larger, so this may be a read error. The chain uses TRBV20-1 and TRBJ1-2; 7 bases map to TRBD1. This CDR3 comprises 13 residues. Germline V gene lookup returns CDR1 DFQATT and CDR2 SNEGSKA (reference sequence). The CDR3 bases are TGCAGTGCCATGGAGACAGGGTCCTATGACTACACCTTC. Residues: CSAMETGSYDYTF.

This clonotype was seen more than once but under ten times. V usage is TRBV5-1 and J usage is TRBJ2-1; 7 nucleotides agree with TRBD1. The CDR3 covers 15 residues. The ends lost 4 bases at V and 7 bases at J; junction bases unmatched: 11. Germline lookup yields CDR1 SGHRS and CDR2 YFSETQ. The CDR3 nucleotides are TGCGCCAGCAGCAACGAACAGGGGTGGTCAAATGAGCAGTTCTTC. Amino acids: CASSNEQGWSNEQFF.

There are a few counts of this clonotype. The J gene is TRBJ1-2, the V gene TRBV28; 7 nucleotides agree with TRBD1. The CDR3 runs 13 residues. CDR1 and CDR2 (germline): MDHEN, SYDVKM. The J segment lost 7 bases and the V segment lost 6 bases, leaving 8 bases of the junction unmatched. The CDR3 nucleotides are TGTGCCAGCAGACAGGGGACAGCGCCTGGCTACACCTTC. Protein sequence: CASRQGTAPGYTF.

This clonotype has just a few counts. The chain recombines TRBV6-1 with TRBJ1-1; TRBD1 is a possible D gene (6 bases). The CDR3 has 12 amino acids. V lost 6 bases and J lost 4, with 9 bases in between. Germline CDR1 reads MNHNS; CDR2 reads SASEGT. The CDR3 spells CASSTGFTEAFF. The CDR3 bases are TGTGCCAGCAGCACAGGGTTCACTGAAGCTTTCTTT.

This clonotype was picked up many times. The chain links TRBV19 to TRBJ1-2, with 9 bases that match TRBD1. V was pared by 9 bases and J by 8 bases, with 13 bases of the junction left unmatched. The CDR3 totals 14 residues. Germline CDR1 is LNHDA and CDR2 is SQIVND (reference sequence). The CDR3 region has the DNA TGTGCCAGCTCACCACCGGGACAGGGAGGAGGCTACACCTTC. Its translation: CASSPPGQGGGYTF.

At least ten counts were recorded for this clonotype. The genes are TRBV28 and TRBJ2-3; D gene uncertain. The germline V and J ends were trimmed by 3 bases and 2 bases, with 15 bases remaining between them. CDR3 length equals 16 residues. Germline loops: CDR1 MDHEN, CDR2 SYDVKM. CDR3 protein: CASSFGSTTTTDTQYF. CDR3 in DNA: TGTGCCAGCAGTTTTGGGTCGACAACAACCACAGATACGCAGTATTTT.

The V call is TRBV6-2 or TRBV6-3, the J call TRBJ1-5; D is unclear. The germline V and J ends were trimmed by 0 bases and 0 bases, with 9 bases remaining between them. This CDR3 region has 16 residues. Germline V gene data show CDR1 as MNHEY and CDR2 as SVGEGT. CDR3 DNA: TGTGCCAGCAGTTACTCGAGATCCGGTAGCAATCAGCCCCAGCATTTT. This sequence encodes CASSYSRSGSNQPQHF.

This chain uses TRBV28 with TRBJ1-5, with a tentative D call TRBD1 (5 bases). The CDR3 is 16 amino acids. Germline CDR1 is MDHEN and CDR2 is SYDVKM. The V gene lost 5 bases and the J gene lost 6 bases, with 20 bases spanning the gap. The CDR3 nucleotides read TGTGCCAGCAGTCCCACCTCGGGGGGTCGAGGTCAGCCCCAGCATTTT. It encodes CASSPTSGGRGQPQHF.

This clonotype showed up just a few times. V usage is TRBV6-6 and J usage is TRBJ2-1; D is undetermined. V lost 5 bases and J 0 bases, leaving 17 bases between the germline ends. CDR3 length: 17 residues. Germline assignment: CDR1 MNHNY and CDR2 SVGAGI (reference sequence). The CDR3 sequence is CASSKDLANPSYNEQFF. CDR3 coding DNA: TGTGCCAGCAGTAAAGACCTGGCCAATCCCTCCTACAATGAGCAGTTCTTC.

The chain uses TRBV20-1 and TRBJ2-7; 13 positions match TRBD2. Losses at the gene ends were 5 bases for V and 2 bases for J; bases not matched to a gene: 6. Germline V gene lookup returns CDR1 DFQATT and CDR2 SNEGSKA (reference sequence). There are 15 residues in the CDR3. In DNA form, the CDR3 reads TGCAGTGCTCCCGGGACTAGCGGGGTCACCTACGAGCAGTACTTC. Protein sequence: CSAPGTSGVTYEQYF.

The chain is built from TRBV20-1 and TRBJ1-1; 7 nucleotides match TRBD1. V lost 6 bases to trimming and J lost 4 bases; unmatched junction nucleotides: 14. This CDR3 is 15 amino acids long. Germline CDR1 and CDR2: DFQATT and SNEGSKA (reference sequence). CDR3 protein: CSAPRTGFPTTEAFF. CDR3 bases: TGCAGTGCCCCCCGGACAGGTTTCCCCACCACTGAAGCTTTCTTT.

The rearrangement joins TRBV3-1 to TRBJ2-1; 8 bases are a match to TRBD2. Germline trimming cut 6 bases from V and 7 bases from J; bases unmatched to any gene: 8. Germline V gene data show CDR1 as LGHDT and CDR2 as YNNKEL (reference sequence). The CDR3 sequence is 14 residues long. The CDR3 spells CASRRGGQGNEQFF. Here the CDR3 DNA reads TGTGCCAGCAGACGGGGGGGCCAGGGGAATGAGCAGTTCTTC.

This rearrangement joins TRBV7-2 to TRBJ2-7; TRBD2 might be the D (7 bases). The germline V gene has CDR1 SGHTA and CDR2 FQGNSA. This CDR3 has 15 amino acids. Trimming pared 5 bases from V and 4 bases from J, leaving 18 bases between. CDR3 in amino acids: CASSPWGGGPYEQYF. The CDR3 DNA is TGTGCCAGCAGCCCCTGGGGGGGGGGCCCTTACGAGCAGTACTTC.

This clonotype was found many times. V is TRBV14 and J is TRBJ2-5; 9 nucleotides line up with TRBD2. The J segment lost 5 bases and the V segment lost 1 base, leaving 5 bases of the junction unmatched. This CDR3 has 15 residues. Germline loops: CDR1 SGHDN, CDR2 FVKESK. The CDR3 sequence: CASSQARLAEETQYF. The CDR3 DNA reads TGTGCCAGCAGCCAAGCTCGACTAGCGGAGGAGACCCAGTACTTC.

V gene TRBV12-3 or TRBV12-4 combines with J gene TRBJ2-5; tentatively, D is TRBD1 (5 bases). The V gene lost 2 bases and the J gene lost 5 bases, with 15 bases spanning the gap. CDR3 length: 15 residues. This CDR3 is CASSLRRGGGETQYF. In nucleotides, the CDR3 is TGTGCCAGCAGTTTACGAAGGGGCGGTGGGGAGACCCAGTACTTC.

This clonotype was observed at least ten times. The rearrangement links TRBV14 to TRBJ2-3; possibly TRBD1 for D (6 bases). V dropped 7 bases and J dropped 0 bases, with 17 bases sitting between them. CDR3 size: 16 residues. CDR1 and CDR2 (germline): SGHDN, FVKESK. CDR3 sequence: CASTLKTGLSTDTQYF. The CDR3, as DNA: TGTGCCAGCACCCTCAAAACAGGGTTAAGCACAGATACGCAGTATTTT. The full variable domain, with the rest looked up from reference TRBV14 and TRBJ2-3, is EAGVTQFPSHSVIEKGQTVTLRCDPISGHDNLYWYRRVMGKEIKFLLHFVKESKQDESGMPNNRFLAERTGGTYSTLKVQPAELEDSGVYFCASTLKTGLSTDTQYFGPGTRLTVL.

This clonotype has at least ten counts. The chain has TRBV5-1 and TRBJ1-2; weak D call: TRBD1 (6 bases). Trimming took off 4 bases at V and 6 bases at J, with 13 bases between the two ends. Germline V gene data show CDR1 as SGHRS and CDR2 as YFSETQ. This CDR3 spans 13 amino acids. CDR3 sequence reads: CASSVQGGDGYTF. In nucleotides, the CDR3 is TGCGCCAGCAGCGTACAGGGTGGGGATGGCTACACCTTC.

This chain links TRBV7-2 with TRBJ2-4, with 11 bases lining up with TRBD2. The DNA end favors TRBJ2-5, so the J call may be wrong. Germline CDR1 is SGHTA and CDR2 is FQGNSA. The CDR3 runs to 15 residues. CDR3 DNA sequence: TGTGCCAGCAGCGTCGGGACTAGCGGAAGAGAGACCCAGTACTTC. Translating gives CASSVGTSGRETQYF.

With respect to this clonotype: One junction end does not reproduce the germline sequence, and a read error may be involved. This sequence joins TRBV12-3 or TRBV12-4 and TRBJ2-3; 8 bases agree with TRBD2. The CDR3 totals 14 residues. CDR3 loop: CASSLGTSTDTQDF. The CDR3 nucleotides read TGTGCCAGCAGTTTAGGGACTAGCACAGATACGCAGGATTTT.

This clonotype was found many times. V gene TRBV12-3 or TRBV12-4 combines with J gene TRBJ2-4; D is undetermined. The CDR3 is made up of 15 amino acids. V was clipped by 5 bases and J by 0 bases, with 11 bases between them. In DNA, the CDR3 is TGTGCCAGCAGTCCAGGTGCTCTAGCCAAAAACATTCAGTACTTC. It specifies CASSPGALAKNIQYF.

This clonotype has only a few counts. This rearrangement joins TRBV28 to TRBJ2-5; D is tentatively TRBD1 or TRBD2 (6 bases each). The CDR3 has 15 amino acids. From germline, CDR1 is MDHEN and CDR2 SYDVKM. The germline V and J ends were trimmed by 3 bases and 5 bases, with 16 bases remaining between them. CDR3 coding DNA: TGTGCCAGCAGTTTCCGGGTCGGGGGCGGCGAGACCCAGTACTTC. Translation gives CASSFRVGGGETQYF.